A single sample gave rise to the 15 T cell receptor beta chains below, sequenced in a study of OX40 agonist ivuxolimab in advanced cancers. This table comes from immunoSEQ multiplex PCR, and its TCRdb copy is limited to in-frame clones, with some not included. Here the sample spans around 74,000 clones, roughly 87% being singletons. The starting material was CD4+ or CD8+ T cells sorted from blood, obtained in a trial of the OX40 agonist ivuxolimab. The receptors stem from an adult with an advanced solid tumor such as melanoma, head and neck, liver or kidney cancer.

Many counts were recorded for this clone. The chain carries TRBV5-4 and TRBJ2-7; 8 bases line up with TRBD1. V lost 4 bases, J lost 2 bases, and 5 bases stayed unmatched. The CDR3 loop spans 14 amino acids. Germline V gene data show CDR1 as SGHNT and CDR2 as YYREEE (reference sequence). The CDR3 DNA sequence: TGTGCCAGCAGCGCGGACAGGGCCCCCTACGAGCAGTACTTC. Protein product: CASSADRAPYEQYF.

The chain has TRBV4-2 and TRBJ1-3, with unresolved D. The CDR3 runs 15 residues. Germline CDR1 reads LGHNA; CDR2 reads YNFKEQ. Trimming stripped 0 bases from V and 4 bases from J, with 10 bases between. The DNA of the CDR3 is TGTGCCAGCAGCCAAGAGGCCCGGGAGGGAAACACCATATATTTT. Residues: CASSQEAREGNTIYF.

This clone was found once. V usage is TRBV30 and J usage is TRBJ2-1, with 10 bases that match TRBD2. This CDR3 has 14 residues. Germline V gives CDR1 GTSNPN, CDR2 SVGIG (reference sequence). The trim removed 3 bases at V and 8 bases at J, leaving 7 bases unmatched. As DNA, the CDR3 is TGTGCCTGGAGACTAGCGGGGCCAGTGGATGAGCAGTTCTTC. Protein product: CAWRLAGPVDEQFF. Complete variable domain (other parts from reference TRBV30 and TRBJ2-1): SQTIHQWPATLVQPVGSPLSLECTVEGTSNPNLYWYRQAAGRGLQLLFYSVGIGQISSEVPQNLSASRPQDRQFILSSKKLLLSDSGFYLCAWRLAGPVDEQFFGPGTRLTVL.

The V call is TRBV27, the J call TRBJ2-5; 7 bases match TRBD1. In germline, CDR1 is MNHEY, CDR2 SMNVEV (reference sequence). This CDR3 is 14 amino acids long. With V trimmed by 4 bases and J by 9 bases, 11 bases remained unmatched. CDR3 protein: CASSSTGLNGPQYF. The CDR3 nucleotides are TGTGCCAGCAGTTCGACAGGGCTGAACGGGCCCCAGTACTTC.

V and J are TRBV18 and TRBJ1-1; D not certain. Trimming took off 1 base at V and 4 bases at J, with 7 bases between the two ends. The CDR3 runs to 13 residues. Germline-derived CDR1 and CDR2 are KGHSH and LQKENI. The CDR3 DNA follows: TGTGCCAGCTCACCACAGGGAGGCACTGAAGCTTTCTTT. Its translation: CASSPQGGTEAFF.

V and J are TRBV7-2 and TRBJ1-4; TRBD1 aligns across 9 bases. This CDR3 region has 15 residues. Germline V gives CDR1 SGHTA, CDR2 FQGNSA. V dropped 5 bases and J dropped 8; count of bases not matched to a gene: 9. CDR3 protein: CASSPRTGVGEKLFF. CDR3 coding DNA: TGTGCCAGCAGCCCCCGGACAGGGGTGGGGGAAAAACTGTTTTTT. The whole variable domain, filled in from reference TRBV7-2 and TRBJ1-4, reads GAGVSQSPSNKVTEKGKDVELRCDPISGHTALYWYRQSLGQGLEFLIYFQGNSAPDKSGLPSDRFSAERTGGSVSTLTIQRTQQEDSAVYLCASSPRTGVGEKLFFGSGTQLSVL.

This rearrangement joins TRBV9 to TRBJ1-1, with a weak D call TRBD1 (5 bases). Germline V CDR1 and CDR2: SGDLS, YYNGEE. This CDR3 is 15 amino acids long. With 3 bases removed from V and 4 bases from J, the gap between germline ends came to 16 bases. CDR3 loop: CASSDQGGAGTEAFF. CDR3 nucleotide sequence: TGTGCCAGCAGCGACCAGGGAGGGGCAGGCACTGAAGCTTTCTTT.

The chain carries TRBV6-6 and TRBJ1-2, with TRBD1 as a possible D gene (5 bases). The V gene lost 4 bases and the J gene lost 8 bases, with 11 bases spanning the gap. Germline CDR1 reads MNHNY; CDR2 reads SVGAGI (reference sequence). This CDR3 has 12 residues. CDR3 in amino acids: CASSSPWGGYTF. For the CDR3, the DNA is TGTGCCAGCAGTTCGCCGTGGGGGGGCTACACCTTC.

V usage is TRBV2 and J usage is TRBJ2-3, with D maybe TRBD2 (5 bases). This CDR3 contains 11 residues. V was pared by 4 bases and J by 6 bases, with 5 bases between. CDR1 and CDR2 from the germline V gene are SNHLY and FYNNEI. CDR3 sequence: CASSGEDTQYF. CDR3 DNA sequence: TGTGCCAGCAGTGGGGAGGATACGCAGTATTTT.

The V call is TRBV29-1, the J call TRBJ1-1; 12 bases are a match to TRBD1. Germline-derived CDR1 and CDR2 are SQVTM and ANQGSEA. Unmatched junction bases numbered 11, after V lost 5 bases and J lost 1 base. This CDR3 is 17 amino acids long. As DNA, the CDR3 is TGCAGCGTTAAATACCGGGACAGGGGGCAATGGAACACTGAAGCTTTCTTT. This sequence encodes CSVKYRDRGQWNTEAFF.

The rearrangement joins TRBV14 to TRBJ2-3; a possible D gene is TRBD2 (6 bases). V was clipped by 2 bases and J by 5 bases, with 11 bases between them. Looked up from germline, CDR1 is SGHDN and CDR2 is FVKESK. The CDR3 runs to 14 residues. In nucleotides, the CDR3 is TGTGCCAGCAGCCAAAATGGGGGAGGAGATACGCAGTATTTT. It codes for CASSQNGGGDTQYF.

Note on this clone: At one boundary the junction diverges from the germline segment, which might be a read error. Other nucleotide sequences from this sample produce the same CDR3. The gene calls are TRBV2 and TRBJ1-1; D is undetermined. This CDR3 is built from 12 residues. Germline CDR1 is SNHLY and CDR2 is FYNNEI. The chain's CDR3 is CASSQQNTEAFF. CDR3 nucleotide sequence: TGTGCCAGCAGTCAGCAGAACACTGAGGCTTTCTTT.

A single count supports this clone. The chain carries TRBV10-3 and TRBJ2-2, with D perhaps matching TRBD2 (6 bases). Trimming shortened V by 6 bases and J by 0 bases, and 8 bases separated the two germline ends. This CDR3 comprises 14 residues. Germline loops: CDR1 ENHRY, CDR2 SYGVKD. The CDR3 reads CAIREGPNTGELFF. The CDR3, as DNA: TGTGCCATCAGGGAGGGGCCGAACACCGGGGAGCTGTTTTTT.

J is TRBJ2-7 and V is TRBV5-4; 9 nucleotides align to TRBD1. J was trimmed by 6 bases and V by 0 bases; bases with no gene match: 4. CDR3 length equals 14 residues. Germline assignment: CDR1 SGHNT and CDR2 YYREEE (reference sequence). In DNA form, the CDR3 reads TGTGCCAGCAGCTTGGATTACAGGGGGCTCGAGCAGTACTTC. Translated, it gives CASSLDYRGLEQYF.

The chain joins TRBV7-2 to TRBJ1-6; 9 bases match TRBD1. Germline CDR1 and CDR2: SGHTA and FQGNSA. Losses at the gene ends were 1 base for V and 5 bases for J; bases not matched to a gene: 6. The CDR3 consists of 17 residues. The CDR3, as DNA: TGTGCCAGCAGCTTAGGCGGGACAGGGCTGAATAATTCACCCCTCCACTTT. This codes for CASSLGGTGLNNSPLHF.